Following are 15 T cell receptor beta chains from one sample sequenced in a study of cytomegalovirus exposure and HLA in healthy donors. In the PCR, 60 Vbeta and 13 Jbeta primers were used. Using immunoSEQ multiplex PCR, the repertoire was profiled, and TCRdb retains in-frame clones only, with some absent. The sample has 200,000 to 250,000 clones; 75% to 90% are singletons. Sequencing was carried out using PBMCs. These receptors all come from a middle-aged woman in good health and CMV-seronegative.

CDR3 sequence reads: CASSLGGQGWADTQYF. The CDR3 DNA is TGTGCCAGCAGCTTGGGGGGACAGGGTTGGGCAGATACGCAGTATTTT. The rearrangement uses TRBV5-4 and TRBJ2-3; TRBD1 aligns across 9 bases. CDR1 is SGHNT and CDR2 is YYREEE in the germline V gene (reference sequence). V was clipped by 0 bases and J by 4 bases; unmatched bases: 6. This CDR3 has 16 amino acids.

This sequence joins TRBV7-9 and TRBJ2-2; 10 nucleotides line up with TRBD1. This CDR3 has 16 residues. The germline V gene has CDR1 SEHNR and CDR2 FQNEAQ (reference sequence). V dropped 5 bases and J dropped 5; count of bases not matched to a gene: 8. CDR3 nucleotide sequence: TGTGCCAGCAGCGTACCGGGACAGGGGTATACCGGGGAGCTGTTTTTT. This encodes CASSVPGQGYTGELFF.

This clone was counted only a few times. J is TRBJ1-1 and V is TRBV5-1, with 8 bases identical to TRBD1. The CDR3 has 15 residues. The V gene's germline CDR1 is SGHRS and CDR2 YFSETQ. The trim removed 4 bases at V and 3 bases at J, leaving 8 bases unmatched. CDR3 in DNA: TGCGCCAGCAGCCTCCAGGGGGCGGGGTACACTGAAGCTTTCTTT. It is translated as CASSLQGAGYTEAFF.

The gene calls are TRBV5-1 and TRBJ2-6; D remains unclear. V lost 0 bases to trimming and J lost 0 bases, with 10 bases between them. The V gene's germline CDR1 is SGHRS and CDR2 YFSETQ. The CDR3 is 17 residues long. CDR3 residues: CASSLGPGSSGANVLTF. The CDR3 nucleotides read TGCGCCAGCAGCTTGGGTCCAGGTAGCTCTGGGGCCAACGTCCTGACTTTC.

V and J are TRBV11-2 and TRBJ2-7; D remains ambiguous. Trimming stripped 3 bases from V and 4 bases from J, with 16 bases between. The CDR3 spans 15 residues. Looked up from germline, CDR1 is SGHAT and CDR2 is FQNNGV. CDR3: CASSLYISQEYEQYF. The CDR3 DNA sequence: TGTGCCAGCAGCTTGTATATCAGTCAGGAATACGAGCAGTACTTC.

The chain employs TRBV28 and TRBJ1-4; D might be TRBD1 (5 bases). V was clipped by 6 bases and J by 7 bases, with 18 bases between them. CDR1 and CDR2 (germline): MDHEN, SYDVKM. The CDR3 spans 15 residues. CDR3 DNA sequence: TGTGCCAGCAGCGTCGATCGCCCCGGGGGTGAAAAACTGTTTTTT. It encodes CASSVDRPGGEKLFF.

The chain joins TRBV6-5 to TRBJ2-7; the D gene is possibly TRBD1 (6 bases). V gave up 5 bases and J gave up 6 bases, with 14 bases separating them. Germline CDR1 is MNHEY and CDR2 is SVGAGI. The CDR3 is made up of 13 amino acids. CDR3 protein: CASSPGTSREQYF. The CDR3 DNA follows: TGTGCCAGCAGTCCCGGGACATCTCGCGAGCAGTACTTC.

Here the CDR3 DNA reads TGTGCCTGGAGTGTAGGGGGGGTTGGCAATCAGCCCCAGCATTTT. Translation gives CAWSVGGVGNQPQHF. The chain uses TRBV30 and TRBJ1-5, with a possible D match to TRBD1 (6 bases). Per germline, CDR1 GTSNPN and CDR2 SVGIG (reference sequence). V dropped 0 bases and J dropped 2 bases, with 11 bases sitting between them. CDR3 size: 15 residues.

About this clone: The same CDR3 arises from other DNA sequences in this sample as well. The V and J genes are TRBV7-9 and TRBJ2-7, with TRBD1 matching over 9 bases. CDR3 size: 16 residues. Germline V gene sequence: CDR1 SEHNR, CDR2 FQNEAQ (reference sequence). With V trimmed by 2 bases and J by 2 bases, 7 bases remained unmatched. The CDR3 DNA is TGTGCCAGCAGCTTAACCTCTGGGACAGGGCCCTACGAGCAGTACTTC. Translation: CASSLTSGTGPYEQYF.

The chain uses TRBV6-1 and TRBJ1-5; 8 nucleotides match TRBD1. J gave up 9 bases and V 1 base, and 8 bases lay outside the gene matches. The CDR3 spans 15 residues. From germline, CDR1 is MNHNS and CDR2 SASEGT. The CDR3 DNA reads TGTGCCAGCAGTGAAGGGAGGACAGGGATGTGGCCCCAGCATTTT. It translates to CASSEGRTGMWPQHF.

This chain's CDR3 is CASSQGQREVGETQYF. The CDR3 nucleotides read TGCGCCAGCAGCCAAGGTCAGCGGGAGGTCGGAGAGACCCAGTACTTC. This chain connects TRBV4-1 to TRBJ2-5; TRBD2 matches at 9 bases. The CDR3 covers 16 residues. V trimming: 1 base; J trimming: 4 bases; junction bases outside the gene matches: 7. CDR1 and CDR2 from the germline V gene are MGHRA and YSYEKL.

The chain uses TRBV7-9 and TRBJ2-7; 10 bases fit TRBD1. The CDR3 is 15 amino acids. V was pared by 4 bases and J by 7 bases, with 10 bases of the junction left unmatched. Per germline, CDR1 SEHNR and CDR2 FQNEAQ (reference sequence). The CDR3 nucleotides read TGTGCCAGCAGCTCCACCGGGACAGGGGACCGGGAGCAGTACTTC. It translates to CASSSTGTGDREQYF.

The rearrangement joins TRBV5-1 to TRBJ2-3; 8 positions agree with TRBD2. The J segment lost 1 base and the V segment lost 1 base, leaving 11 bases of the junction unmatched. The CDR3 totals 18 residues. CDR1 and CDR2 from the germline V gene are SGHRS and YFSETQ. The CDR3 DNA sequence: TGCGCCAGCAGCTTGTACCGATCAGGTAGCGGGGGCACAGATACGCAGTATTTT. Protein product: CASSLYRSGSGGTDTQYF.

The chain recombines TRBV5-8 with TRBJ1-4; TRBD1 matches 7 bases. The length of the CDR3 is 15 residues. Losses at the gene ends were 3 bases for V and 8 bases for J; bases not matched to a gene: 10. Germline-derived CDR1 and CDR2 are SGHTS and YDEGEE. The CDR3 loop is CASSWGRSRGEKLFF. CDR3 DNA sequence: TGTGCCAGCAGCTGGGGACGGAGCAGGGGGGAAAAACTGTTTTTT. The full variable domain, its missing parts supplied by reference TRBV5-8 and TRBJ1-4, is EAGVTQSPTHLIKTRGQQATLRCSPISGHTSVYWYQQALGLGLQFLLWYDEGEERNRGNFPPRFSGRQFPNYSSELNVNALELEDSALYLCASSWGRSRGEKLFFGSGTQLSVL.

The gene calls are TRBV18 and TRBJ2-3, with D maybe TRBD1 (5 bases). Germline CDR1 is KGHSH and CDR2 is LQKENI. V lost 3 bases, J lost 1 base, and 11 bases lay in between. There are 15 residues in the CDR3. CDR3 region: CASSPLLRGTDTQYF. DNA of the CDR3: TGTGCCAGCTCACCTTTACTCAGGGGCACAGATACGCAGTATTTT.